This entry is about one T cell receptor (beta chain). In the original workflow: Amplification from reference gene primers served as the basis for estimated nucleated cell counts. Produced via immunoSEQ multiplex PCR; TCRdb's table is partial and in-frame only. The V and J calls and clone size come from that table; D and trimming were worked out from the DNA. Found here are approximately 97,000 clones, 84% of them singletons; the top ten hold 7.5% to 10%. With 0 bases removed from V and 8 bases from J, the gap between germline ends came to 23 bases. CDR3 length equals 17 residues. From germline, CDR1 is SGDLS and CDR2 YYNGEE. The data originate from a study of blood T cell repertoires in COVID-19. About the research overall: Samples of COVID-19 (acute and convalescent) were obtained from the United States, Italy and Spain. T cells, B-cell-depleted T cells, or PBMCs supplied cDNA or gDNA.

The sample comprised peripheral blood. This chain links TRBV9 with TRBJ1-1; D unresolved. The TCR sequence derives from a man aged 40-55 years with active or convalescent COVID-19. This CDR3 reads CASSVEAFGVKWAEAFF. As DNA, the CDR3 is TGTGCCAGCAGCGTAGAGGCGTTCGGGGTGAAGTGGGCAGAAGCTTTCTTT.